This T cell receptor (beta chain) originates from a study of cytomegalovirus exposure and HLA in healthy donors. Looked up from germline, CDR1 is SGHKS and CDR2 is YYEKEE (reference sequence). The CDR3 is made up of 15 amino acids. The ends were cut back, 0 bases at V and 1 base at J, with 11 bases in the middle. Vbeta (60) and Jbeta (13) primers were used in the PCR. Sequenced by immunoSEQ multiplex PCR; TCRdb stores in-frame clones only, minus some. The sample includes 140,000 to 150,000 clones, around 84% of them seen just once. The chain links TRBV5-5 to TRBJ2-7, with D hard to call. The source material was PBMCs. This clonotype was obtained from a man aged 35 to 55 in good health and CMV-seropositive. CDR3 amino acids: CASSLVPNLSYEQYF. The CDR3 DNA follows: TGTGCCAGCAGCTTGGTTCCGAATCTATCCTACGAGCAGTACTTC.